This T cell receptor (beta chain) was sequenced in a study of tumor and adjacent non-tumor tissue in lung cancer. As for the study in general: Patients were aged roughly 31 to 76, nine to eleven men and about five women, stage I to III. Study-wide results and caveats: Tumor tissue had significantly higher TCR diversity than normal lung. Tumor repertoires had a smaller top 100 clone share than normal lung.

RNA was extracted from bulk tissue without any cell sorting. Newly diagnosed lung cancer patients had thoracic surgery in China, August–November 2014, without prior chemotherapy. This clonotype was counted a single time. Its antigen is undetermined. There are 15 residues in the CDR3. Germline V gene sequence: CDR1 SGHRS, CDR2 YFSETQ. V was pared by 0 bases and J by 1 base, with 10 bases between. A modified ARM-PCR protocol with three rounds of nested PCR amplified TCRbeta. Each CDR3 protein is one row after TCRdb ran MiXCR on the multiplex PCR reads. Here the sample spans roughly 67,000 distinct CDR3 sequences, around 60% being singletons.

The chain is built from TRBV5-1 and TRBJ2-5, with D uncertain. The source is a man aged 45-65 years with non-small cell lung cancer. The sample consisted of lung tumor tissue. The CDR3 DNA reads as TGCGCCAGCAGCTTGGCCGGGCAGTCCCAAGAGACCCAGTACTTC. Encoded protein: CASSLAGQSQETQYF.